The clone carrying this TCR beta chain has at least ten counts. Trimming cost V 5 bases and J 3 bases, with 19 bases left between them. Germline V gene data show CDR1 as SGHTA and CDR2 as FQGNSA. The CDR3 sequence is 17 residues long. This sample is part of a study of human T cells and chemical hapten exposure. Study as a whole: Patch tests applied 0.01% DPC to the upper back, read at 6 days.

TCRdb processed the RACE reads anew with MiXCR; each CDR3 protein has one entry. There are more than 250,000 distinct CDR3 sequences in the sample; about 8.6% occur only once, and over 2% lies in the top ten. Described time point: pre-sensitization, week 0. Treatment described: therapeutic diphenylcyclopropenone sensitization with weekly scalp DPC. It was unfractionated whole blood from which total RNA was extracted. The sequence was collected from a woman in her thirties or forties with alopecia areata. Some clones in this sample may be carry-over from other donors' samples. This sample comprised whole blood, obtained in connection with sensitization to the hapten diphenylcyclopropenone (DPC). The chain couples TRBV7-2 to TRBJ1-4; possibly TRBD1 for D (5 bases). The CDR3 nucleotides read TGTGCCAGCAGCCGACAGACCACCTTCTTGGCTAATGAAAAACTGTTTTTT. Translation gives CASSRQTTFLANEKLFF. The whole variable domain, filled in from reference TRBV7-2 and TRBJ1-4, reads GAGVSQSPSNKVTEKGKDVELRCDPISGHTALYWYRQSLGQGLEFLIYFQGNSAPDKSGLPSDRFSAERTGGSVSTLTIQRTQQEDSAVYLCASSRQTTFLANEKLFFGSGTQLSVL.